The subject of this entry is one T cell receptor beta chain. Documented time point: new active TB diagnosis, blood taken before or within 7 days of starting treatment. These data originate in a study of T cells in tuberculosis. The protocol was immunoSEQ multiplex PCR, while the TCRdb copy is restricted to in-frame clones and leaves out a portion. The sample shows tens of thousands of clones, 87% of them seen only once. V lost 3 bases, J lost 5 bases, and 7 bases stayed unmatched. This CDR3 contains 15 residues. CDR1 and CDR2 (germline): ENHRY, SYGVKD. This chain uses TRBV10-3 with TRBJ1-1; 9 bases are shared with TRBD1. This receptor was obtained from an adult with tuberculosis. The specimen comprised PBMCs, sampled at tuberculosis diagnosis. For the CDR3, the DNA is TGTGCCATCAGTGACCCGGGACAGGGAAGGACTGAAGCTTTCTTT. Its translation: CAISDPGQGRTEAFF.